This T cell receptor (beta chain) comes out of a study of shared clonotypes between healthy human individuals. Findings of the study overall: About 5% of naive CD4 clonotypes were shared across a few donors.

There are 12 residues in the CDR3. V was clipped by 3 bases and J by 0 bases, with 4 bases between them. CDR1 and CDR2 (germline): SGHNT, YYREEE (reference sequence). The protocol was immunoSEQ multiplex PCR, while the TCRdb copy is restricted to in-frame clones and leaves out a portion. The sample shows 1.5 million to 2.5 million clones, approximately 94% of them seen only once. A word on this clone: Its target is not known. The same CDR3 also results from other DNA sequences found in this sample.

CD45RO-negative CD8 cells positively selected for CCR7 made up the naive population, which excluded terminally differentiated effector memory CD45RA+ cells. Participating donors were healthy, HIV-negative adults free of recent acute infections or vaccinations. The clonotype originates from a man aged 18 to 30 in good health. J is TRBJ2-7 and V is TRBV5-4; D is unresolved. Sequencing input: naive CD8+ T cells sorted from blood. CDR3 bases: TGTGCCAGCAGCTCAGACTCCTACGAGCAGTACTTC. This gives the protein CASSSDSYEQYF.